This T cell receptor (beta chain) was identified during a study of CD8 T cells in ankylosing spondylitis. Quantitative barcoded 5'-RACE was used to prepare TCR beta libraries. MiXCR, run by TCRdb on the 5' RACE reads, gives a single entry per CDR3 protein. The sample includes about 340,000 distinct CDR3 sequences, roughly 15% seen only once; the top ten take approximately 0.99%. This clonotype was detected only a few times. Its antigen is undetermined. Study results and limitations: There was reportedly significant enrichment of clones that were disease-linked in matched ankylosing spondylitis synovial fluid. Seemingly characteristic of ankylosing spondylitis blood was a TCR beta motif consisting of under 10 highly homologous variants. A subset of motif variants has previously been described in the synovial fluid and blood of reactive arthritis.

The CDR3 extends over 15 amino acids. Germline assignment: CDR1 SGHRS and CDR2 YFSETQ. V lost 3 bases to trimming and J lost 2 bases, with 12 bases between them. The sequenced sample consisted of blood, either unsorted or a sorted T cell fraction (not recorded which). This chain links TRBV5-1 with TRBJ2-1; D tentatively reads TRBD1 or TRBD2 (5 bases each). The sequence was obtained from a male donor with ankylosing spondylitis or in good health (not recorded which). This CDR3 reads CASSSRDATYNEQFF. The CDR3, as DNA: TGCGCCAGCAGCTCCCGGGACGCCACCTACAATGAGCAGTTCTTC. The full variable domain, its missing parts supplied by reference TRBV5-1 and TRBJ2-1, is KAGVTQTPRYLIKTRGQQVTLSCSPISGHRSVSWYQQTPGQGLQFLFEYFSETQRNKGNFPGRFSGRQFSNSRSEMNVSTLELGDSALYLCASSSRDATYNEQFFGPGTRLTVL.